These T cell receptor beta chains were read from a single sample in a study of blood T cell repertoires in COVID-19. Repertoires were generated with immunoSEQ multiplex PCR, while TCRdb's copy carries only in-frame clones and drops some. Of around 250,000 clones detected, 80% to 85% appear once; the ten largest clones hold about 3.5%. Sequences were obtained from PBMCs or T cells enriched from blood (not recorded which). The receptor set was obtained from a man in his fifties who had recovered from COVID-19. The CDR3 runs from the conserved cysteine through the conserved F or W. D genes are given only for firm matches. Some rows have no size entry. The others give once, few or many, or a class for an expanded clone.

TGTGCCACCAGTGAGGCCGGGACAGAGAACACTGAAGCTTTCTTT CATSEAGTENTEAFF TRBD1 . TRBJ1-1 TRBV24-1
TGTGCCAGCACCCTAAGCGGGAGTGGAGAGCAGTTCTTC CASTLSGSGEQFF TRBD2 . TRBJ2-1 TRBV25-1
TGTGCCAGTGACAGGGCGTCCCGTAACACTGAAGCTTTCTTT CASDRASRNTEAFF TRBD1 . TRBJ1-1 TRBV6-5
TGTGCCAGCAGTTTATCGGGACAGCCCTCCGAGCAGTACTTC CASSLSGQPSEQYF TRBD1 . TRBJ2-7 TRBV27
TGTGCCAGCAGTGGCCGGGGGGGATTTAGCGGCGGGGAGCTGTTTTTT CASSGRGGFSGGELFF TRBD2 . TRBJ2-2 TRBV6-1
TGTGCCAGCAGCCAGAACAGGCACGAGCAGTACTTC CASSQNRHEQYF . . TRBJ2-7 TRBV14
TGTGCCAGCACCCTAGCGGGAGGGATGGGGACCCAGTACTTC CASTLAGGMGTQYF TRBD2 . TRBJ2-5 TRBV4-2
TGCAGTGCTAGTTTGGGGACTAGCGGTTTCACAGATACGCAGTATTTT CSASLGTSGFTDTQYF TRBD2 . TRBJ2-3 TRBV20-1
TGTGCCAGCAGCCAACCGTTGGGCGGCTACACCTTC CASSQPLGGYTF . . TRBJ1-2 TRBV3-1/TRBV3-2
TGTGCCAGCAGCCAAGGGAGGGCCCTAGGATTCAACTATGGCTACACCTTC CASSQGRALGFNYGYTF . . TRBJ1-2 TRBV3-1/TRBV3-2
TGTGCCAGCAGCGCGGGGGTCGCAAATCAGCCCCAGCATTTT CASSAGVANQPQHF . . TRBJ1-5 TRBV9
TGTGCCAGCAGCGTCGGGGACAGCCACTATGGCTACACCTTC CASSVGDSHYGYTF TRBD1 . TRBJ1-2 TRBV9
TGCAGCGTCCCTAGCGGGAGTGGGGATACGCAGTATTTT CSVPSGSGDTQYF TRBD2 many TRBJ2-3 TRBV29-1
TGTGCTAGTGGTTTCGCTGCCGGACAGGGGGTTAATGAAAAACTGTTTTTT CASGFAAGQGVNEKLFF TRBD1 . TRBJ1-4 TRBV12-5
TGTGCCAGCAGTGAAGTATCACAGTCTGAGGCTTTCTTT CASSEVSQSEAFF . . TRBJ1-1 TRBV2
TGTGCCAGCAGAGGGAGGGGACAGGGTGCCTACGAGCAGTACTTC CASRGRGQGAYEQYF TRBD1 . TRBJ2-7 TRBV27
TGTGCCTGGAGTGCGGACAGGGCTGGAAACACCATATATTTT CAWSADRAGNTIYF TRBD1 few TRBJ1-3 TRBV30
TGTGCCAGCAGCTCCTCGGACAGAACCTTCGGGACCCAGTACTTC CASSSSDRTFGTQYF . . TRBJ2-5 TRBV5-6
TGTGCCTGGACGGCGGGCTTGAACACTGAAGCTTTCTTT CAWTAGLNTEAFF . . TRBJ1-1 TRBV30
TGCGCCAGCAGCCAAGATCGGGGGGAGAACACTGAAGCTTTCTTT CASSQDRGENTEAFF . . TRBJ1-1 TRBV4-1
TGCAGTGCTAGTAAGGGGGCCCCCGACACCGGGGAGCTGTTTTTT CSASKGAPDTGELFF TRBD1 . TRBJ2-2 TRBV20-1
TGTGCCAGCTCACCACGGACAGGGCCGGAAAAACTGTTTTTT CASSPRTGPEKLFF TRBD1 . TRBJ1-4 TRBV18
TGTGCCAGCAGCTCTGGAGGGACTCAGGATCAGCCCCAGCATTTT CASSSGGTQDQPQHF . . TRBJ1-5 TRBV5-4
TGTGCCAGCAAGAAGGAATCTGGGAGCACTGAAGCTTTCTTT CASKKESGSTEAFF . . TRBJ1-1 TRBV6-4
TGCGCCAGCAGCTACTACGGGTCGCTTGGGGAGACCCAGTACTTC CASSYYGSLGETQYF . . TRBJ2-5 TRBV5-1
TGCGCCAGCCAAGATACGGGAGCTTTTGGCACCGGGGAGCTGTTTTTT CASQDTGAFGTGELFF . . TRBJ2-2 TRBV5-1
TGTGCCAGCAGCTTAACCGGGACAGGCCTCACCGGGGAGCTGTTTTTT CASSLTGTGLTGELFF TRBD1 . TRBJ2-2 TRBV7-3
TGTGCCAGCAGCCCCGAAATAGCGGGAGGAACCGGGGAGCTGTTTTTT CASSPEIAGGTGELFF TRBD2 . TRBJ2-2 TRBV5-4
TGTGCCAGCAGTTTATATGGCAATCAGCCCCAGCATTTT CASSLYGNQPQHF . . TRBJ1-5 TRBV12-3/TRBV12-4
TGTGCCAGCAGCCAAGGGACAGGGGGCGATCAGCCCCAGCATTTT CASSQGTGGDQPQHF TRBD1 . TRBJ1-5 TRBV5-5
TGTGCCAGCAGCTCTCGGGACAGTCTCGTGCAGTTCTTC CASSSRDSLVQFF TRBD1 . TRBJ2-1 TRBV7-2
TGTGCCACCAGCAGGGATCTGAGCGGGAGTCTCCCCTACGAGCAGTACTTC CATSRDLSGSLPYEQYF TRBD2 . TRBJ2-7 TRBV15
TGTGCTAGTGGTTTGGTACGAGGAGGCAGGCCGTCTGGAAACACCATATATTTT CASGLVRGGRPSGNTIYF . . TRBJ1-3 TRBV12-5
TGTGCCAGTAACAGGCTAGATGAAAAACTGTTTTTT CASNRLDEKLFF . . TRBJ1-4 TRBV19
TGTGCCAGCAGCTTGGGACAGGGGGCGGTAAATTCACCCCTCCACTTT CASSLGQGAVNSPLHF TRBD1 . TRBJ1-6 TRBV7-2
TGTGCCAGCAGGTCAATTCGGGGGCTCCACTTT CASRSIRGLHF . . TRBJ1-6 TRBV6-5
TGTGCCAGCTCACCTGGGCAAGGGGCCTTGACGGAGCAGTACTTC CASSPGQGALTEQYF . . TRBJ2-7 TRBV18
TGTGCCAGCAGCTTAGCGTCGGTTATGGATAATTCACCCCTCCACTTT CASSLASVMDNSPLHF . . TRBJ1-6 TRBV5-6
TGTGCCAGCAGTTTATGGAGGGGGCGCTTGTACGAGCAGTACTTC CASSLWRGRLYEQYF . . TRBJ2-7 TRBV27
TGTGCCAGCAGCTTGGGGGGGACAGGGATCAATGAGCAGTTCTTC CASSLGGTGINEQFF TRBD1 . TRBJ2-1 TRBV5-4
TGCGCCAGCAGCAGGGGGGTCCTCTATGGCTACACCTTC CASSRGVLYGYTF TRBD1 . TRBJ1-2 TRBV10-2
TGTGCCAGTAGTCAGGGGACAGGGACTGGCTACACCTTC CASSQGTGTGYTF TRBD1 . TRBJ1-2 TRBV19
TGCGCCAGCAGCTACGACGGACAATATGGCTACACCTTC CASSYDGQYGYTF . . TRBJ1-2 TRBV5-1
TGTGCCAGCAGTTCCGACAGGGAATTTCAGCCCCAGCATTTT CASSSDREFQPQHF TRBD1 . TRBJ1-5 TRBV6-5
TGTGCCAGCAGCCCAAACAGGGCCGATCAGCCCCAGCATTTT CASSPNRADQPQHF . . TRBJ1-5 TRBV7-6
TGTGCCAGCAGCCAAGAGGGGGGGAACGAGCAGTACTTC CASSQEGGNEQYF TRBD2 . TRBJ2-7 TRBV4-2
TGTGCCAGTAGTATCCCCCAAAATCAGCCCCAGCATTTT CASSIPQNQPQHF . . TRBJ1-5 TRBV19
TGTGCCAGCTCACTCGACAGGGGCACTGAAGCTTTCTTT CASSLDRGTEAFF TRBD1 . TRBJ1-1 TRBV18
TGTGCCAGCAGCTTGGACGGGGGGACCCAGTACTTC CASSLDGGTQYF . . TRBJ2-5 TRBV5-6
TGTGCCAGCAGTAGAGGACAGGGGGCGTACGAGCAGTACTTC CASSRGQGAYEQYF TRBD1 . TRBJ2-7 TRBV6-5
TGTGCCACCAGCTGGGGGGTGGGGGAGGGTTCACCCCTCCACTTT CATSWGVGEGSPLHF . . TRBJ1-6 TRBV15
TGCAGCGTCCGGGACAGGGCTGGCTGGGGCTACACCTTC CSVRDRAGWGYTF TRBD1 . TRBJ1-2 TRBV29-1
TGTGCCAGCAGCGTAGCGGGGGGCTCCTATAATTCACCCCTCCACTTT CASSVAGGSYNSPLHF . . TRBJ1-6 TRBV9
TGTGCCAGTAGTACGCGGAGCGGGGGGCCCTCAGATACGCAGTATTTT CASSTRSGGPSDTQYF TRBD2 . TRBJ2-3 TRBV19
TGTGCCACCAGCAAAGAGCTGGGACAGGGAGGACCCTCTGGGGCCAACGTCCTGACTTTC CATSKELGQGGPSGANVLTF TRBD1 . TRBJ2-6 TRBV15
TGTGCCAGCAGCCTTCAGGAGGGGCGACACTACGAGCAGTACTTC CASSLQEGRHYEQYF . . TRBJ2-7 TRBV3-1/TRBV3-2
TGTGCCAGCAGCCTAGACGGGGGGGCCGGGACAGATACGCAGTATTTT CASSLDGGAGTDTQYF TRBD2 . TRBJ2-3 TRBV19
TGTGCCAGCAGCGTACAGGGGAGTAGCGCAGATACGCAGTATTTT CASSVQGSSADTQYF . . TRBJ2-3 TRBV9
TGTGCCAGCAGCACAGGGAGTTCACCCCTCCACTTT CASSTGSSPLHF . . TRBJ1-6 TRBV7-9
TGTGCCAGCAGCCGATCGGCAGGGTCGAGCTCTGGAAACACCATATATTTT CASSRSAGSSSGNTIYF . . TRBJ1-3 TRBV7-3